Described below is a single T cell receptor beta chain sequence and its context. Its antigen is still unknown. This beta chain is an off-target read within a library intended for alpha chains, so its frequency means little. As for time point: sample taken at primary tumor resection. TCRs were sequenced from unsorted whole RNA of tumor, nontumor lung or PBMC. There were 75 or so donors, all of them untreated patients with early-stage non-small cell lung cancer. These data come from a study of spatial heterogeneity in lung cancer. Study-level information: Fewer alpha-chain than beta-chain sequences were consistently detected.

Germline V gene sequence: CDR1 SGHTA, CDR2 FQGNSA. The CDR3 is made up of 13 amino acids. Trimming removed 5 bases from V and 5 bases from J, with 11 bases in between. TCRdb re-called the 5' RACE reads through MiXCR, storing one row per CDR3 protein. Counted here are roughly 4,100 distinct CDR3 sequences, approximately 25% occurring once; the ten biggest clones make up about 25%. Study-wide results and caveats: There were more appearances of ubiquitous expanded tumor TCRs in blood at resection than at follow-up.

The input for sequencing was PBMCs, taken at surgery. The V and J genes are TRBV7-2 and TRBJ2-3; TRBD1 is a possible D gene (6 bases). The clonotype was recovered from a female donor with early-stage non-small cell lung cancer. CDR3: CASSIGQKDTQYF. The CDR3 DNA reads TGTGCCAGCAGCATCGGACAGAAAGATACGCAGTATTTT.